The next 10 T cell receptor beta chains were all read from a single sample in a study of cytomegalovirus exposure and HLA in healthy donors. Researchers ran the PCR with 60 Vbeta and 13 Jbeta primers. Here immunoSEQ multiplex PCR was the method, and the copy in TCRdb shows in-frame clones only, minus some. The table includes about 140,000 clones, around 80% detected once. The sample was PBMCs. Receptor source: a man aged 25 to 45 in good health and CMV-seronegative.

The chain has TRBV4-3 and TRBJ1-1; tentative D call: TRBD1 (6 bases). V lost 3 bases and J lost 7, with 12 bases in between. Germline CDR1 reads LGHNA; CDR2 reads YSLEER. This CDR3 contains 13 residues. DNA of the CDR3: TGCGCCAGCAGCCAGTCAGGGGAGTATGAAGCTTTCTTT. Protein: CASSQSGEYEAFF.

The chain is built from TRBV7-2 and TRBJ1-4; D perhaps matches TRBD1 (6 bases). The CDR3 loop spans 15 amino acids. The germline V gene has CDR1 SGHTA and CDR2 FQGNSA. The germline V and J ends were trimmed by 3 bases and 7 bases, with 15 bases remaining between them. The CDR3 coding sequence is TGTGCCAGCAGCTTGGGGCAGGGGCGGAGTGAAAAACTGTTTTTT. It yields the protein CASSLGQGRSEKLFF.

CDR3 amino acids: CASSSPGQGYEQYF. Here the CDR3 DNA reads TGTGCCAGCAGCTCTCCGGGACAGGGGTACGAGCAGTACTTC. V and J are TRBV7-2 and TRBJ2-7; TRBD1 aligns across 10 bases. After removal of 4 bases from V and 4 bases from J, the junction contained 4 bases not matched to a gene. CDR1 SGHTA and CDR2 FQGNSA come from the germline V gene. The CDR3 sequence is 14 residues long.

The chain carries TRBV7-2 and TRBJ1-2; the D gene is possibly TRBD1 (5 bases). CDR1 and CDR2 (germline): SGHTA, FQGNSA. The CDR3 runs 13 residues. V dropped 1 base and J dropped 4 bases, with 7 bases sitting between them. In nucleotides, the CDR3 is TGTGCCAGCAGCTTAGACAGGATCTATGGCTACACCTTC. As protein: CASSLDRIYGYTF.

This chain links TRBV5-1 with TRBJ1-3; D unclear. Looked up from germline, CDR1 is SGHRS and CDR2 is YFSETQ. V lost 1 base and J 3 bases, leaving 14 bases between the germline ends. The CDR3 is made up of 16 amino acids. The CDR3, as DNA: TGCGCCAGCAGCTTGCAAGCTGGGCGTAGTGGAAACACCATATATTTT. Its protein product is CASSLQAGRSGNTIYF.

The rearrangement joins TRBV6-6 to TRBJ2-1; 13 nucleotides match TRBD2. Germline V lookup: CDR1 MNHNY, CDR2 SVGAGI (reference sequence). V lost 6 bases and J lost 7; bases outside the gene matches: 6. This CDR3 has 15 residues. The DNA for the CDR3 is TGTGCCAGCAGCTCGGGACTAGCGGGGAGAAATGAGCAGTTCTTC. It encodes CASSSGLAGRNEQFF.

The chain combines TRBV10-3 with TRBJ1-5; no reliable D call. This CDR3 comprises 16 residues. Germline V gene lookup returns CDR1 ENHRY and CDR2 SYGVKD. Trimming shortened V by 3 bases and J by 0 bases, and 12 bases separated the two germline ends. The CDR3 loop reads CAISEWWSYSNQPQHF. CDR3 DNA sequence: TGTGCCATCAGTGAATGGTGGAGCTATAGCAATCAGCCCCAGCATTTT.

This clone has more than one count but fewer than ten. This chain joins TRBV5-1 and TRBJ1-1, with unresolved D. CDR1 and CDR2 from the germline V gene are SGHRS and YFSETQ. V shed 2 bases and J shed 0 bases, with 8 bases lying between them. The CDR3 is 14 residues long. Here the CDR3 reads CASSFNGMNTEAFF. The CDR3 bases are TGCGCCAGCAGCTTCAACGGGATGAACACTGAAGCTTTCTTT.

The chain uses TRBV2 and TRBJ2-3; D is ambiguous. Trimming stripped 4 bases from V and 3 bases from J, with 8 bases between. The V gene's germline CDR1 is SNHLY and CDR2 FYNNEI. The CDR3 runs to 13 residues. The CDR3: CASSGGRTDTQYF. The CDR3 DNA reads TGTGCCAGCAGTGGTGGCCGTACAGATACGCAGTATTTT.

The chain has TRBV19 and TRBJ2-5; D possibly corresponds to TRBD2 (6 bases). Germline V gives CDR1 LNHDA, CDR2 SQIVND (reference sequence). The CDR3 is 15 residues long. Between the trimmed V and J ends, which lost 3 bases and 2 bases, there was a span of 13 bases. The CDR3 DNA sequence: TGTGCCAGTAGTATTGGAGGGTCAGGACAAGAGACCCAGTACTTC. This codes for CASSIGGSGQETQYF. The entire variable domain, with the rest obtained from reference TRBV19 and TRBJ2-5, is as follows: DGGITQSPKYLFRKEGQNVTLSCEQNLNHDAMYWYRQDPGQGLRLIYYSQIVNDFQKGDIAEGYSVSREKKESFPLTVTSAQKNPTAFYLCASSIGGSGQETQYFGPGTRLLVL.